This T cell receptor (beta chain) derives from a study of CD8+ T cells in alopecia areata. Trimming pared 5 bases from V and 1 base from J, leaving 12 bases between. The CDR3 is 15 amino acids. Per the germline V gene, CDR1 is SGHTA and CDR2 is FQGTGA. Study-level findings and limits: Amid tofacitinib therapy, many expanded lesional clones stayed present in scalp and blood.

In each case, RNA was isolated and then reverse transcribed into cDNA as the sequencing template. Sequenced by immunoSEQ multiplex PCR; TCRdb stores in-frame clones only, minus some. The sample carries 150,000 to 200,000 clones, less than 70% recorded once. This clone has only a few counts. The antigen remains unidentified. Specified treatment: oral pan-JAK inhibitor, 5-10 mg twice daily. Punch biopsies of lesional scalp, plus peripheral blood, were taken from alopecia areata patients. The sequencing used CD4+ T cells sorted from blood, collected at week 24, from a patient treated with tofacitinib. This sequence joins TRBV7-3 and TRBJ2-1; possibly TRBD2 for D (5 bases). This clonotype was obtained from a human donor with alopecia areata. This CDR3 is CASSTTLGSYNEQFF. The CDR3 DNA reads TGTGCCAGCAGCACCACACTAGGGTCCTACAATGAGCAGTTCTTC.